The 11 T cell receptor beta chains below were found in one sample sequenced in a study of blood T cells in healthy people across ages. Sample-barcoded 5' priming and a J-beta primer mix drove a second PCR of 7 to 11 cycles. TCRdb fed the 5' RACE reads into MiXCR, producing one record per CDR3 protein. The sample includes 550,000 to 700,000 distinct CDR3 sequences, approximately 25% of them seen just once. Sequenced sample: blood. These receptors came from a woman in her 70s in good health.

Only a few counts were recorded for this clonotype. The chain combines TRBV7-9 with TRBJ1-4; 7 positions agree with TRBD1. Per the germline V gene, CDR1 is SEHNR and CDR2 is FQNEAQ (reference sequence). The CDR3 totals 16 residues. Trimming cost V 7 bases and J 0 bases; bases outside gene matches: 8. The CDR3 here is CASIMTGSSTNEKLFF. DNA of the CDR3: TGTGCCAGCATCATGACAGGGAGTTCAACTAATGAAAAACTGTTTTTT. Combining the CDR3 with reference TRBV7-9 and TRBJ1-4 gives the whole variable domain DTGVSQNPRHKITKRGQNVTFRCDPISEHNRLYWYRQTLGQGPEFLTYFQNEAQLEKSRLLSDRFSAERPKGSFSTLEIQRTEQGDSAMYLCASIMTGSSTNEKLFFGSGTQLSVL.

This clonotype was recorded at least ten times. The V gene is TRBV20-1, the J gene TRBJ2-5; 8 nucleotides agree with TRBD2. The CDR3 runs 14 residues. Germline V gives CDR1 DFQATT, CDR2 SNEGSKA (reference sequence). The J segment lost 4 bases and the V segment lost 5 bases, leaving 9 bases of the junction unmatched. The CDR3 DNA sequence: TGCAGTGCTGCCCGGGGGGGCTCCGGAGAGACCCAGTACTTC. It codes for CSAARGGSGETQYF.

This clonotype was observed a handful of times. The rearrangement uses TRBV13 and TRBJ2-5, with TRBD1 matching over 10 bases. The tail of the sequence fits TRBJ2-7 better, so the J call may be wrong. CDR3 length: 13 amino acids. CDR1 is PRHDT, CDR2 FYEKMQ, per germline (reference sequence). DNA for the CDR3: TGTGCCAGCAGCCGACAGGGGGCACACGAGCAGTACTTC. It yields the protein CASSRQGAHEQYF.

This clonotype was seen at least ten times. The gene calls are TRBV3-1 and TRBJ2-4; D possibly corresponds to TRBD2 (5 bases). The V end lost 4 bases, the J end lost 0 bases, and 13 bases lay between the germline ends. The CDR3 extends over 16 amino acids. Germline-derived CDR1 and CDR2 are LGHDT and YNNKEL (reference sequence). This chain's CDR3 is CASSPLGGLAKNIQYF. DNA of the CDR3: TGTGCCAGCAGCCCATTAGGCGGGCTAGCCAAAAACATTCAGTACTTC. Drawing the rest from reference TRBV3-1 and TRBJ2-4, the complete variable domain is DTAVSQTPKYLVTQMGNDKSIKCEQNLGHDTMYWYKQDSKKFLKIMFSYNNKELIINETVPNRFSPKSPDKAHLNLHINSLELGDSAVYFCASSPLGGLAKNIQYFGAGTRLSVL.

This clonotype has more than one count but fewer than ten. The chain carries TRBV5-1 and TRBJ2-5; 10 positions agree with TRBD2. The V gene's germline CDR1 is SGHRS and CDR2 YFSETQ. This CDR3 has 16 amino acids. The V gene end was trimmed by 2 bases and the J gene end by 5 bases; junction bases not matched to a gene: 9. In nucleotides, the CDR3 is TGCGCCAGCAGCTTTAGGGCTAGCGGGGGATCGGAGACCCAGTACTTC. It translates to CASSFRASGGSETQYF.

The rearrangement links TRBV5-2 to TRBJ1-1; whether TRBD1, the table's D call, matches the DNA was not checked. TRBV5-2 is assigned pseudogene status. The length of the CDR3 is 15 residues. CDR3: CASNTDRGLNTEAFF. The CDR3 nucleotides read TGTGCCAGCAATACGGACAGGGGATTGAACACTGAAGCTTTCTTT.

The chain uses TRBV7-8 and TRBJ2-5; D is ambiguous. The J call may be wrong; the DNA end is better matched by TRBJ2-1. In germline, CDR1 is SGHVS, CDR2 FQNEAQ. The CDR3 runs to 11 residues. Here the CDR3 DNA reads TGTGCCAGCAGCTTATTAATGGAGCAGTTCTTC. Protein: CASSLLMEQFF.

The J gene is TRBJ1-4, the V gene TRBV20-1; 8 bases line up with TRBD1. The CDR3 covers 15 residues. The germline V gene has CDR1 DFQATT and CDR2 SNEGSKA (reference sequence). The V segment lost 0 bases and the J segment 10 bases; nucleotides outside the gene matches: 10. The CDR3 DNA reads as TGCAGTGCTAGAGAAGATGCAGGGGGCGCGGGAAAACTGTTTTTT. As protein: CSAREDAGGAGKLFF.

The CDR3 is CASSFYQPWVGETQYF. CDR3 DNA: TGTGCCAGCAGCTTTTACCAACCGTGGGTTGGGGAGACCCAGTACTTC. The V call is TRBV7-2, the J call TRBJ2-5; D not certain. The CDR3 covers 16 residues. V was shortened by 3 bases and J by 5 bases, with 19 bases between the two germline ends. CDR1 SGHTA and CDR2 FQGNSA come from the germline V gene.

This rearrangement joins TRBV10-3 to TRBJ1-1, with 7 bases identical to TRBD1. Germline trimming cut 2 bases from V and 3 bases from J; bases unmatched to any gene: 3. CDR3 length: 14 amino acids. Germline CDR1 and CDR2: ENHRY and SYGVKD. The chain's CDR3 is CAISERTGDTEAFF. CDR3 nucleotide sequence: TGTGCCATCAGTGAGCGAACAGGGGACACTGAAGCTTTCTTT.

This clonotype was detected only a few times. The rearrangement links TRBV6-1 to TRBJ2-5; maybe TRBD1 (6 bases). Trimming stripped 5 bases from V and 5 bases from J, with 15 bases between. The V gene's germline CDR1 is MNHNS and CDR2 SASEGT. This CDR3 has 14 amino acids. CDR3 protein: CASSNPTGYETQYF. CDR3 coding DNA: TGTGCCAGCAGTAACCCAACAGGGTACGAGACCCAGTACTTC.